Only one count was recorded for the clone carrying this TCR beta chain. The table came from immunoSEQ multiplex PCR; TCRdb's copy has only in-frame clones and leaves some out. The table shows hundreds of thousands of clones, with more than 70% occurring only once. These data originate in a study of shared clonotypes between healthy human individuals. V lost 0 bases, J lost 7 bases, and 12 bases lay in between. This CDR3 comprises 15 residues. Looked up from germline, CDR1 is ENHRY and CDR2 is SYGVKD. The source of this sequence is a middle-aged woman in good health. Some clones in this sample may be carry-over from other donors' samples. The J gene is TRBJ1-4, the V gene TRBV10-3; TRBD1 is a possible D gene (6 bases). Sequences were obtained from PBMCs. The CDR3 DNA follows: TGTGCCATCAGTGAGTCGGGGGCTGGAGGTGAAAAACTGTTTTTT. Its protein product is CAISESGAGGEKLFF.